This TCR beta chain comes out of a study of Ad26.COV2.S vaccination and SARS-CoV-2 variants. Background on the study: Intramuscularly, Ad26.COV2.S was given either once or twice, 56 days apart.

As to treatment: some 19 received Ad26.COV2.S at low or high dose, single or two shots; five or six received placebo; per-sample allocation not given. Sample collection was performed on day 63 after the first vaccine or placebo injection. The study used a vaccine consisting of an Ad26 vector that expressed Wuhan-strain SARS-CoV-2 spike. With regard to this clone: Its antigen is not known.

Only in-frame clones appear in the TCRdb table, and some are missing; sequencing was by immunoSEQ multiplex PCR. The sample contains more than 350,000 clones, approximately 92% of which appear only once. Study-level points and caveats: Placebo recipients showed lower spike-specific TCR breadth than vaccinees. Analyses of TCR breadth and depth may have underestimated total T cell responses.

The material was peripheral blood, obtained in a trial of Ad26.COV2.S vaccine versus placebo. The source of this sequence is a person between 18 and 65 years old who received the Ad26.COV2.S COVID-19 vaccine or a placebo.

The CDR3 DNA is TGTGCCAGCAGCTTGGTGGGCACGGATGGCTACACCTTC. This codes for CASSLVGTDGYTF. The rearrangement joins TRBV5-6 to TRBJ1-2; D is uncertain. This CDR3 is 13 amino acids long. Germline lookup yields CDR1 SGHDT and CDR2 YYEEEE. The V gene lost 0 bases and the J gene lost 6 bases, with 9 bases spanning the gap.